This TCR beta chain was captured by sequencing in a study of human CD8 memory T cell subsets. Study-wide points: What was sequenced in this study was only the T cell receptor beta chains. Measured by normalized Shannon-Wiener diversity, stem-like memory and precursor exhausted T cells were similarly high in diversity, which was not the case for effector memory cells. Chao1 estimates pointed to stem-like memory T cells having more diversity than precursor exhausted T cells did.

The CDR3 length is 18 residues. Germline values: CDR1 SQVTM, CDR2 ANQGSEA. In the case of this clonotype: No antigen is known for it.

By UMI-labeled 5' RACE, the TCR beta libraries were made. TCRdb derives one entry per CDR3 protein from the 5' RACE reads, leaving out DNA. The data include about 10,000 distinct CDR3 sequences; the top ten clones carry about 8.7%. This receptor was taken from a human donor in good health. The rearrangement joins TRBV29-1 to TRBJ2-3; TCRdb's D call, TRBD2, is unchecked because there is no DNA. The sequenced sample was CD8+ T cells from PBMCs. This CDR3 reads CSVEGEIGIAGSTDTQYF.